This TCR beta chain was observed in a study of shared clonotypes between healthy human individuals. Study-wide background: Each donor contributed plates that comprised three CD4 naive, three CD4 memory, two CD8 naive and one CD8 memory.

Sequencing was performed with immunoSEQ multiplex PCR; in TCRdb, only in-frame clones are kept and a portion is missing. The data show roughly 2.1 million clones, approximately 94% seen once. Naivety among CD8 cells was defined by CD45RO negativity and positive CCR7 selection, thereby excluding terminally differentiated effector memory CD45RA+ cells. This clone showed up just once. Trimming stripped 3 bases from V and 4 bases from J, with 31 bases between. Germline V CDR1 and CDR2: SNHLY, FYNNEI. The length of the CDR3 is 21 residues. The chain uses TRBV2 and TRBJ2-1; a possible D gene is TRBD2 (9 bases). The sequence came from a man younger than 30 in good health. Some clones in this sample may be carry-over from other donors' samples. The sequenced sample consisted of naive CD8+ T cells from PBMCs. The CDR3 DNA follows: TGTGCCAGCAGTGACAGGACAGGGCCCCCACGGCTAGCGGGACTTTACAATGAGCAGTTCTTC. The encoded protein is CASSDRTGPPRLAGLYNEQFF.